These 10 T cell receptor beta chains share one sample of origin, sequenced in a study of regulatory T cells in long-lasting Graves disease. To make TCR beta libraries, researchers used iRepertoire HTBI primers and Arm-PCR of CDR3 regions. In TCRdb, the multiplex PCR reads were re-called with MiXCR into one record per CDR3 protein. Of 540,000 or so distinct CDR3 sequences in the sample, 13% were seen once. This sample's time point: newly diagnosed GD, antithyroid drugs for less than 3 months. The TCR library was made from RNA that had been extracted from PBMCs in TRIzol. The sample was also linked to a second study, of T cells in Graves' hyperthyroidism and ophthalmopathy.

The material sequenced was peripheral blood mononuclear cells (PBMCs), taken at new diagnosis, from a patient treated with antithyroid drugs. These receptors were taken from a man aged 30-40 years with Graves disease.

The rearrangement joins TRBV4-2 to TRBJ1-2, with D hard to call. The CDR3 runs 12 residues. Trimming cost V 0 bases and J 11 bases, with 10 bases left between them. CDR1 and CDR2 (germline): LGHNA, YNFKEQ. The CDR3 coding sequence is TGTGCCAGCAGCCAAGATCGGCGGCAGTACACCTTC. Translating it yields CASSQDRRQYTF.

On this clonotype: It differs at one base from a far larger clone, so likely a read error. The chain has TRBV20-1 and TRBJ2-1; D possibly corresponds to TRBD2 (5 bases). The DNA end favors TRBJ2-5, so the J call may be wrong. Germline CDR1 is DFQATT and CDR2 is SNEGSKA (reference sequence). The CDR3 sequence is 13 residues long. This CDR3 is CSASRDTQDTQYF. In nucleotides, the CDR3 is TGCAGTGCTAGCCGGGATACCCAAGACACCCAGTACTTC.

This clonotype has only a few counts. The J gene is TRBJ1-1, the V gene TRBV4-1; possible D gene TRBD1, 5 bases. The germline V gene encodes CDR1 MGHRA and CDR2 YSYEKL. V lost 1 base, J lost 3 bases, and 12 bases lay in between. The CDR3 runs to 15 residues. The CDR3 spells CASSQAGAGDTEAFF. In DNA form, the CDR3 reads TGCGCCAGCAGCCAAGCTGGGGCGGGGGACACTGAAGCTTTCTTT.

This sequence joins TRBV7-9 and TRBJ2-7, with D perhaps TRBD2 (5 bases). Germline CDR1 and CDR2: SEHNR and FQNEAQ (reference sequence). V was clipped by 2 bases and J by 4 bases, with 18 bases between them. CDR3 length equals 16 residues. The CDR3 sequence is CASSLRRTNWEYEQYF. DNA of the CDR3: TGTGCCAGCAGCTTAAGACGGACCAATTGGGAGTACGAGCAGTACTTC.

This clonotype was seen many times. This rearrangement joins TRBV2 to TRBJ2-2; D unclear. This CDR3 has 11 residues. V lost 7 bases and J lost 8, with 8 bases in between. Germline V CDR1 and CDR2: SNHLY, FYNNEI. The CDR3 is CASTLEGELFF. The CDR3, as DNA: TGTGCCAGCACCCTTGAGGGGGAGCTGTTTTTT.

This clonotype has a handful of counts. The gene calls are TRBV19 and TRBJ2-2; D remains unclear. The CDR3 runs 17 residues. CDR1 and CDR2 from the germline V gene are LNHDA and SQIVND (reference sequence). Between the trimmed V and J ends, which lost 5 bases and 0 bases, there was a span of 16 bases. The CDR3 DNA follows: TGTGCCAGTAGTCCGCGCAGGCTTGGTTCGAACACCGGGGAGCTGTTTTTT. It is translated as CASSPRRLGSNTGELFF.

This clonotype came up a few times. This sequence joins TRBV7-9 and TRBJ2-5; 11 bases are shared with TRBD2. The DNA end lines up better with TRBJ2-1; the J call may be wrong. The CDR3 sequence is 17 residues long. CDR1 and CDR2 (germline): SEHNR, FQNEAQ (reference sequence). CDR3 DNA sequence: TGTGCCAGCAGCTTGATCTCTAGCGGGAGGAGGGGCGATGAGCAGTTCTTC. Amino acids: CASSLISSGRRGDEQFF.

The V call is TRBV10-3, the J call TRBJ2-3; D possibly corresponds to TRBD2 (6 bases). Trimming left V 11 bases short and J 2 bases short, with 20 bases between. Germline assignment: CDR1 ENHRY and CDR2 SYGVKD. The CDR3 has 15 amino acids. CDR3 sequence reads: CAASGVPQDTDTQYF. DNA of the CDR3: TGTGCCGCATCGGGAGTTCCACAGGACACAGATACGCAGTATTTT.

This clonotype was detected a few times. V gene TRBV18 combines with J gene TRBJ1-4; no firm D call. V was clipped by 0 bases and J by 7 bases, with 12 bases between them. Germline V gives CDR1 KGHSH, CDR2 LQKENI. The CDR3 extends over 15 amino acids. CDR3 sequence: CASSPPEGWGEKLFF. For the CDR3, the DNA is TGTGCCAGCTCACCACCGGAAGGATGGGGTGAAAAACTGTTTTTT.

This clonotype has a handful of counts. The rearrangement links TRBV7-9 to TRBJ2-1, with TRBD2 matching 9 bases. The germline gives CDR1 SEHNR, CDR2 FQNEAQ (reference sequence). There are 15 residues in the CDR3. V dropped 2 bases and J dropped 5; count of bases not matched to a gene: 4. The CDR3 nucleotides read TGTGCCAGCAGCTTAACTAGCGGGTGGGACAATGAGCAGTTCTTC. Translating it yields CASSLTSGWDNEQFF.